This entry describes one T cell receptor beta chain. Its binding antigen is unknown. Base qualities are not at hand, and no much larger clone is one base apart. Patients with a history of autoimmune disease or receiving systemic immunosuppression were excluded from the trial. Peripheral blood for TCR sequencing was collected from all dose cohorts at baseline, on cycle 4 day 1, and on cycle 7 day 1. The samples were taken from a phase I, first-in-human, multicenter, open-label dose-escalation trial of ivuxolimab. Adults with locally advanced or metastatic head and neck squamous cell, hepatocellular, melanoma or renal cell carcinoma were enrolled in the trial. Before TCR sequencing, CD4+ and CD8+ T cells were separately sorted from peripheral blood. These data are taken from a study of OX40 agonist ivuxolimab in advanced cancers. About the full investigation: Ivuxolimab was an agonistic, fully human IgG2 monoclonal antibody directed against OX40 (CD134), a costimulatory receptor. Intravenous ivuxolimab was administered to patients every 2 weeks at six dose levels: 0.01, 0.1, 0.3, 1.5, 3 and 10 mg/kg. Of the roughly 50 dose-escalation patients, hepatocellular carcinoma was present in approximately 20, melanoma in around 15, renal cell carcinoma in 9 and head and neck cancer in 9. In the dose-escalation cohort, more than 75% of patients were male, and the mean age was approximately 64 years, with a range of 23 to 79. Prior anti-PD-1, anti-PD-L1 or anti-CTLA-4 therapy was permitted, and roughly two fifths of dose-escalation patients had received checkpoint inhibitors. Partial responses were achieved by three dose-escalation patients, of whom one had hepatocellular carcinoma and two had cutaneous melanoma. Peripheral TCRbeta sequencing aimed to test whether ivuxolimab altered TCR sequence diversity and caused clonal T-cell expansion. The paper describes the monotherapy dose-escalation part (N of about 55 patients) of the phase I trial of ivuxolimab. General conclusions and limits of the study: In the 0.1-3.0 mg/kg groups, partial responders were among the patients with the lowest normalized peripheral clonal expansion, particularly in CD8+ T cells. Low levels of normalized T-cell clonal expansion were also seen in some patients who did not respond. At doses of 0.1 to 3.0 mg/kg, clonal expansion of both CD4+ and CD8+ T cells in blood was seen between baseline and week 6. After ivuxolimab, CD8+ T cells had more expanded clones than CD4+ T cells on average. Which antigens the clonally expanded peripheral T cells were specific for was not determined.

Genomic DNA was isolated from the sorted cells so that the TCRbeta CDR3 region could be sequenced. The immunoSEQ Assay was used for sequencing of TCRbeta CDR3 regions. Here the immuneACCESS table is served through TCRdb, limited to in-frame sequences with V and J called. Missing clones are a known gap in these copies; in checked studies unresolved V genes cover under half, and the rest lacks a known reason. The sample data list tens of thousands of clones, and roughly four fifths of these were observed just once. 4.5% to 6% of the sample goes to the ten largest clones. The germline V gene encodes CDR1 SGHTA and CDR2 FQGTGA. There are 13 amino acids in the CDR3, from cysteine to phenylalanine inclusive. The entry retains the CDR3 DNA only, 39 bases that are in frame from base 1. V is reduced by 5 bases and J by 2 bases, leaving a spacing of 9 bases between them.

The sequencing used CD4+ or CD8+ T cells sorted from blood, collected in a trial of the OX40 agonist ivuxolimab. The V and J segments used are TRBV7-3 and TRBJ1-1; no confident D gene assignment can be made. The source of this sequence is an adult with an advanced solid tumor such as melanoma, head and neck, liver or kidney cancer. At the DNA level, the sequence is TGTGCCAGCAGCAAATACGGAAACACTGAAGCTTTCTTT. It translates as CASSKYGNTEAFF.